The 20 T cell receptor beta chains below were found in one sample sequenced in a study of blood T cell repertoires in COVID-19 (TCRdb year 2020). Receptors were amplified or captured by the immunoSEQ multiplex PCR assay. Here the immuneACCESS table is served through TCRdb, limited to in-frame sequences with V and J called. Missing clones are a known gap in these copies; in checked studies unresolved V genes cover under half, and the rest lacks a known reason. The sample table shows 300,000 to 400,000 clones, and roughly nine tenths are seen once. The ten largest account for 1% of the sample. The material sequenced was PBMCs or T cells enriched from blood (not recorded which). Every receptor here comes from a woman aged 25-40 years who had recovered from COVID-19.

V and J are TRBV6-5 and TRBJ2-3; 12 bases line up with TRBD2. The CDR3 covers 15 residues. Germline values: CDR1 MNHEY, CDR2 SVGAGI. J gave up 2 bases and V 5 bases, and 2 bases lay outside the gene matches. In DNA form, the CDR3 reads TGTGCCAGCAGTCTAGCGGGGGGGCCCACAGATACGCAGTATTTT. Protein product: CASSLAGGPTDTQYF.

V and J are TRBV11-1 and TRBJ1-1; D might be TRBD1 (5 bases). Germline V gene lookup returns CDR1 SGHAT and CDR2 FQDESV (reference sequence). The V and J ends lost 4 bases and 6 bases respectively, with 12 bases between them. The CDR3 consists of 13 residues. CDR3 bases: TGTGCCAGCAGCTCCTGGACAAGCCCTGAAGCTTTCTTT. This translates into CASSSWTSPEAFF.

The rearrangement uses TRBV7-2 and TRBJ2-7, with a possible D match to TRBD2 (5 bases). With 3 bases removed from V and 4 bases from J, the gap between germline ends came to 10 bases. Germline-derived CDR1 and CDR2 are SGHTA and FQGNSA. The CDR3 has 13 residues. CDR3: CASSFVGSYEQYF. In DNA form, the CDR3 reads TGTGCCAGCAGCTTCGTGGGGAGTTACGAGCAGTACTTC.

The V and J genes are TRBV5-1 and TRBJ1-6, with 7 nucleotides matching TRBD1. Germline loops: CDR1 SGHRS, CDR2 YFSETQ. The length of the CDR3 is 15 residues. The junction had 7 bases not matched to a gene; V was cut back by 0 bases and J by 10 bases. DNA of the CDR3: TGCGCCAGCAGCTTGGAGGAGGGGGCGAACTCACCCCTCCACTTT. Protein: CASSLEEGANSPLHF.

The rearrangement links TRBV6-4 to TRBJ1-2; tentative D call: TRBD1 (6 bases). The CDR3 length is 14 residues. Trimming pared 6 bases from V and 2 bases from J, leaving 13 bases between. Germline loops: CDR1 MRHNA, CDR2 SNTAGT. The CDR3 protein is CASRGQPPNYGYTF. The DNA for the CDR3 is TGTGCCAGCAGAGGACAGCCGCCCAACTATGGCTACACCTTC.

The rearrangement uses TRBV19 and TRBJ1-2; D unresolved. Germline values: CDR1 LNHDA, CDR2 SQIVND (reference sequence). This CDR3 is built from 15 residues. Trimming cost V 7 bases and J 4 bases, with 19 bases left between them. In DNA, the CDR3 is TGTGCCAGTACCCAACCACAGAGTAGATCCTATGGCTACACCTTC. It codes for CASTQPQSRSYGYTF.

The rearrangement links TRBV27 to TRBJ1-6; D may be TRBD1 (5 bases). V was clipped by 5 bases and J by 13 bases, with 18 bases between them. The CDR3 runs to 14 residues. Germline-derived CDR1 and CDR2 are MNHEY and SMNVEV (reference sequence). The CDR3 DNA sequence: TGTGCCAGCAGTCCCTCGGACATTATGGGCCCCCTCCACTTT. Amino acids: CASSPSDIMGPLHF.

This sequence joins TRBV28 and TRBJ1-2, with D tentatively TRBD1 (6 bases). The CDR3 is 14 amino acids. Trimming removed 7 bases at V and 7 bases at J, with 19 bases between. Germline-derived CDR1 and CDR2 are MDHEN and SYDVKM. The CDR3 reads CASTKHRAASGYTF. CDR3 DNA: TGTGCCAGCACAAAACACAGGGCGGCGAGTGGCTACACCTTC.

The chain has TRBV27 and TRBJ1-6; possibly TRBD1 for D (6 bases). V was pared by 8 bases and J by 6 bases, with 17 bases between. The CDR3 is made up of 15 amino acids. Per germline, CDR1 MNHEY and CDR2 SMNVEV (reference sequence). For the CDR3, the DNA is TGTGCCAGCGGAAGACAGGATTGGCGTAATTCACCCCTCCACTTT. Protein: CASGRQDWRNSPLHF.

This sequence joins TRBV20-1 and TRBJ2-3, with D uncertain. This CDR3 comprises 11 residues. V dropped 6 bases and J dropped 1 base, with 5 bases sitting between them. Germline-derived CDR1 and CDR2 are DFQATT and SNEGSKA (reference sequence). CDR3 region: CSAFRTDTQYF. CDR3 DNA sequence: TGCAGTGCCTTCCGCACAGATACGCAGTATTTT.

The rearrangement links TRBV18 to TRBJ2-7, with TRBD1 identical over 11 bases. This CDR3 comprises 16 residues. Trimming at V came to 2 bases and at J to 2 bases, leaving 5 bases not matched to a gene. The V gene's germline CDR1 is KGHSH and CDR2 LQKENI. CDR3: CASSPKMGQGAYEQYF. The CDR3 bases are TGTGCCAGCTCACCAAAAATGGGACAGGGGGCCTACGAGCAGTACTTC.

This chain joins TRBV2 and TRBJ1-3, with unresolved D. CDR1 is SNHLY, CDR2 FYNNEI, per germline. The CDR3 is 15 residues long. Trimming cost V 2 bases and J 0 bases, with 8 bases left between them. The CDR3 DNA sequence: TGTGCCAGCAGTGAAACACCCCTCTCTGGAAACACCATATATTTT. It is translated as CASSETPLSGNTIYF.

V gene TRBV7-9 combines with J gene TRBJ2-5; the match to TRBD1 covers 7 bases. The CDR3 spans 15 residues. J gave up 0 bases and V 5 bases, and 6 bases lay outside the gene matches. Germline V CDR1 and CDR2: SEHNR, FQNEAQ (reference sequence). The CDR3 DNA sequence: TGTGCCAGCAGCCCCCCCGGACAGGACCAAGAGACCCAGTACTTC. Amino acids: CASSPPGQDQETQYF.

This rearrangement joins TRBV2 to TRBJ2-5, with TRBD1 as a possible D gene (5 bases). V was cut by 6 bases and J by 2 bases, with 10 bases left in between. CDR1 and CDR2 from the germline V gene are SNHLY and FYNNEI. The length of the CDR3 is 13 residues. The CDR3: CASRQGVQETQYF. CDR3 DNA sequence: TGTGCCAGCAGGCAAGGGGTACAAGAGACCCAGTACTTC. Full variable domain (remainder filled in from reference TRBV2 and TRBJ2-5): EPEVTQTPSHQVTQMGQEVILRCVPISNHLYFYWYRQILGQKVEFLVSFYNNEISEKSEIFDDQFSVERPDGSNFTLKIRSTKLEDSAMYFCASRQGVQETQYFGPGTRLLVL.

This rearrangement joins TRBV5-4 to TRBJ2-3; D is ambiguous. The CDR3 loop spans 14 amino acids. The V end lost 2 bases, the J end lost 2 bases, and 9 bases lay between the germline ends. The germline V gene encodes CDR1 SGHNT and CDR2 YYREEE (reference sequence). The CDR3 nucleotides are TGTGCCAGCAGCTTTCCCGGGTACACAGATACGCAGTATTTT. It codes for CASSFPGYTDTQYF.

This chain uses TRBV7-6 with TRBJ2-3; 9 positions match TRBD1. CDR1 and CDR2 from the germline V gene are SGHVS and FNYEAQ. The junction had 11 bases not matched to a gene; V was cut back by 6 bases and J by 1 base. The CDR3 is 17 residues long. The DNA for the CDR3 is TGTGCCAGCAGTCCCCAGAACCGGGACAGGGGCACAGATACGCAGTATTTT. Translated: CASSPQNRDRGTDTQYF.

The chain carries TRBV4-3 and TRBJ1-2; TRBD1 might be the D (6 bases). With 4 bases removed from V and 8 bases from J, the gap between germline ends came to 17 bases. The V gene's germline CDR1 is LGHNA and CDR2 YSLEER. The CDR3 contains 14 residues. CDR3 region: CASSRSGETGGYTF. In DNA form, the CDR3 reads TGCGCCAGCAGCCGATCAGGGGAAACGGGCGGCTACACCTTC.

This clone showed up just once. V and J are TRBV27 and TRBJ2-7; TRBD1 might be the D (5 bases). There are 15 residues in the CDR3. Germline V gene lookup returns CDR1 MNHEY and CDR2 SMNVEV (reference sequence). The V end lost 0 bases, the J end lost 3 bases, and 12 bases lay between the germline ends. The CDR3 region has the DNA TGTGCCAGCAGTTTATCTAGGGGATCGGGCTACGAGCAGTACTTC. It yields the protein CASSLSRGSGYEQYF.

V usage is TRBV7-9 and J usage is TRBJ2-7; 9 bases line up with TRBD1. This CDR3 comprises 15 residues. The V gene's germline CDR1 is SEHNR and CDR2 FQNEAQ (reference sequence). V trimming: 5 bases; J trimming: 5 bases; junction bases outside the gene matches: 10. The CDR3 protein is CASSAGDREVDEQYF. The DNA of the CDR3 is TGTGCCAGCAGCGCGGGGGACAGGGAGGTGGACGAGCAGTACTTC.

The J gene is TRBJ1-5, the V gene TRBV20-1; D ambiguous. In germline, CDR1 is DFQATT, CDR2 SNEGSKA (reference sequence). CDR3 length: 14 amino acids. The V and J ends lost 3 bases and 2 bases respectively, with 11 bases between them. The CDR3 here is CSASEPAGNQPQHF. CDR3 coding DNA: TGCAGTGCTAGTGAGCCAGCGGGCAATCAGCCCCAGCATTTT.